Reported below is one TCR beta chain. Its recognized antigen is unknown. There are no base qualities to consult, and no much larger clone falls within one base. The cysteine opens and the phenylalanine closes a CDR3 of 16 amino acids. Only the CDR3 part of the read is kept: 48 bases, read in frame from the first base. The germline V gene gives CDR1 as SNHLY and CDR2 as FYNNEI. Between the V and J ends, shortened by 0 bases and 4 bases respectively, the junction contains 10 bases. The sample comes from a study of T-cell memory formation after mild COVID-19 (dated by TCRdb to 2020 to 2023). Turning to the overall study: TCR sequence clusters from the two donors were largely donor specific. In two donors, T-cell clones that expanded and contracted after mild COVID-19 were tracked by sequencing TCRalpha and TCRbeta repertoires over time. The cohort comprised two young, previously healthy adult volunteers, one female and one male. General study outcomes and caveats: Some responding clones were found in pre-infection memory, which suggests that pre-existing cross-reactive memory T cells took part in the SARS-CoV-2 response. Contracting CD4+ clones appeared mostly in the CM and EM memory subsets, whereas CD8+ clones were enriched in EMRA. Clones that contracted from day 15 to 85 showed balanced CD4/CD8 phenotypes, whereas a second wave of clones that expanded from day 15 to 37 leaned towards CD4+. Only a couple of mild cases were covered by the study, and larger cohorts that include severe cases with pre-infection samples were considered necessary. Whether the second-wave clones peaking on day 37 were SARS-CoV-2 specific was not confirmed.

TCRdb shows the sequencer as Illumina NovaSeq 6000. Using 5'RACE with constant-segment primers, TCRalpha and TCRbeta cDNA libraries were constructed, with sample barcodes and unique molecular identifiers added in the process. RNA was extracted from every sample with Trizol reagent. Libraries were amplified in two PCR steps, with a second sample barcode and Illumina TruSeq adapters added in the second step. Sequencing of libraries was performed on an Illumina NovaSeq with 2 x 150 bp paired-end reads. The original methods were these. The reads were demultiplexed and collapsed into UMI-guided consensus sequences using migec v1.2.7. Using mixcr v2.1.11, the UMI consensuses were aligned to TRA and TRB V and J templates and assembled into clonotypes. A clonotype was counted as expanded or contracted only when both edgeR and NoisET called the clonotype significant, with the noise models trained on biological replicates. For edgeR calls, the thresholds were a false discovery rate-adjusted p below 0.01 and a log2 fold-change of 1. As an exploratory analysis of dynamics, max-normalized trajectories of the 1000 most abundant clonotypes were examined with PCA combined with hierarchical clustering. Separately sequenced CD4+ and CD8+ repertoires were used to assign the CD4 or CD8 phenotype of responding clones. TCRdb itself trimmed the public reads at Q25 with fastp, ran MiXCR and retained productive beta chains. For every CDR3 protein sequence, its rows merge into one entry that carries the most common genes and DNA. The V and J calls here are based on TCRdb, not the publication. For this sample there are about 270,000 distinct CDR3 sequences; roughly 17% appear just once. The ten largest clonotypes hold approximately 23% of the sample.

Ficoll-Paque density gradient centrifugation was the method used to isolate PBMCs. The specimen was PBMCs or a T cell subset sorted from them (not recorded which). Here the chain combines TRBV2 and TRBJ2-6, and the D gene may be TRBD2, 5 bases matching. The TCR sequence derives from a man between 18 and 35 years old who had mild COVID-19 (a few samples of this study predate the infection). The sample titles of this study are shuffled in the database, so cell type and time point are left out; the donor was told from shared clones. The CDR3 loop reads CASSEARGSGANVLTF. The DNA sequence is TGTGCCAGCAGTGAAGCGCGAGGGTCAGGGGCCAACGTCCTGACTTTC.